What follows is one T cell receptor (beta chain) and its context. Its antigen remains unidentified. This CDR3 is built from 17 residues. Trimming removed 2 bases from V and 0 bases from J, with 17 bases in between. The germline V gene has CDR1 SGHVS and CDR2 FQNEAQ. TCRdb's copy holds only in-frame clones and misses some; the assay was immunoSEQ multiplex PCR. Of approximately 92,000 clones in the sample, approximately 95% were seen once. Baseline, cycle 4 day 1, and cycle 7 day 1 were the blood sampling points. The entry originates in a study of OX40 agonist ivuxolimab in advanced cancers. Findings and limits, study-wide: At 0.1 to 3.0 mg/kg, clonal expansion of CD4+ and CD8+ blood T cells had occurred by week 6. The mean number of expanded clones was higher in CD8+ T cells than in CD4+.

This clonotype originated in an adult with an advanced solid tumor such as melanoma, head and neck, liver or kidney cancer. V is TRBV7-8 and J is TRBJ2-7; D possibly corresponds to TRBD2 (7 bases). Specimen: CD4+ or CD8+ T cells sorted from blood, collected in a trial of the OX40 agonist ivuxolimab. This chain's CDR3 is CASSLLEGGRFSYEQYF. The CDR3 nucleotides read TGTGCCAGCAGCTTATTAGAGGGGGGGAGGTTCTCCTACGAGCAGTACTTC. Looking up the rest from reference TRBV7-8 and TRBJ2-7 gives the full variable domain: GAGVSQSPRYKVAKRGQDVALRCDPISGHVSLFWYQQALGQGPEFLTYFQNEAQLDKSGLPSDRFFAERPEGSVSTLKIQRTQQEDSAVYLCASSLLEGGRFSYEQYFGPGTRLTVT.